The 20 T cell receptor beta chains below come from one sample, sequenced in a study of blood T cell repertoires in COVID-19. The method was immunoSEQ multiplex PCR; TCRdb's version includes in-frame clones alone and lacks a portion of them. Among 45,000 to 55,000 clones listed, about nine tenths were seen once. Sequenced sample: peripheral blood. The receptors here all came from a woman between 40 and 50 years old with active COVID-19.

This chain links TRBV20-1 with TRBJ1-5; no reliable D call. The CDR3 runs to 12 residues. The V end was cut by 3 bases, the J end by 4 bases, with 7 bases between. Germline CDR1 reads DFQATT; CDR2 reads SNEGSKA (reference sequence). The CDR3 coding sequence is TGCAGTGCTAGTACTCCTAATCAGCCCCAGCATTTT. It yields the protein CSASTPNQPQHF.

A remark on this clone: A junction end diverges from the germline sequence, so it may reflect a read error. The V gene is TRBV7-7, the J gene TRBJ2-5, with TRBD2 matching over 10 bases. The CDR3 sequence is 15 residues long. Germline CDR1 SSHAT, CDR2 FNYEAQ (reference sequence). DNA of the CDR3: TGTGCTAGCAGCCGAGGGACTAGCGCACAAGAGACCCAGTACTTC. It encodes CASSRGTSAQETQYF.

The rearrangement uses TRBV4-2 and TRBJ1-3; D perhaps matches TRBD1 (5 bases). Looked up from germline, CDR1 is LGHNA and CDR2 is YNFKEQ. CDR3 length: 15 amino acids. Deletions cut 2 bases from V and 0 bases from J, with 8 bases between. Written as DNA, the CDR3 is TGTGCCAGCAGCCAAAAGACAGACTCTGGAAACACCATATATTTT. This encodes CASSQKTDSGNTIYF.

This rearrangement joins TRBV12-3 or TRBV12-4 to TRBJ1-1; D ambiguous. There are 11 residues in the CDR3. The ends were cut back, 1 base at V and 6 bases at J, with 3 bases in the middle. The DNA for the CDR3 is TGTGCCAGCAGTTTAGTATCTGAAGCTTTCTTT. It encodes CASSLVSEAFF.

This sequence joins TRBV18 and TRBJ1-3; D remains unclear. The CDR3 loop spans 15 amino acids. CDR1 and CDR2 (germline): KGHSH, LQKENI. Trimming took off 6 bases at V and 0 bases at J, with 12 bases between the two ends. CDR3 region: CASSPYSTSGNTIYF. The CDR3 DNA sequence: TGTGCCAGCTCCCCCTACAGCACCTCTGGAAACACCATATATTTT.

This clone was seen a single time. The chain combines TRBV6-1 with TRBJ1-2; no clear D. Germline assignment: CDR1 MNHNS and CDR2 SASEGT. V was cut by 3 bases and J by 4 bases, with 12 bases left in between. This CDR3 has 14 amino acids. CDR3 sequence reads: CASSEWERSYGYTF. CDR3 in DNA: TGTGCCAGCAGTGAGTGGGAGAGGAGCTATGGCTACACCTTC.

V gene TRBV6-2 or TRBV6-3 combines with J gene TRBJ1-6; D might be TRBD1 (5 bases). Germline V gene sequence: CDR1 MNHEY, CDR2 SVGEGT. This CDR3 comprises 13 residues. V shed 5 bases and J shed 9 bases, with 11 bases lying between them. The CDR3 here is CASSRGRSSPLHF. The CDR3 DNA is TGTGCCAGCAGTAGGGGCAGGTCTTCACCCCTCCACTTT.

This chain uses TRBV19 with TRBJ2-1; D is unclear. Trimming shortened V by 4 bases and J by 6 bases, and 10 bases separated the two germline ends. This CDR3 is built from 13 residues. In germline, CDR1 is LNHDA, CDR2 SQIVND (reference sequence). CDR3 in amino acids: CASSTEVGNEQFF. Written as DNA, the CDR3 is TGTGCCAGTAGTACCGAGGTCGGCAATGAGCAGTTCTTC. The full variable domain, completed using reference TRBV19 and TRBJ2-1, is DGGITQSPKYLFRKEGQNVTLSCEQNLNHDAMYWYRQDPGQGLRLIYYSQIVNDFQKGDIAEGYSVSREKKESFPLTVTSAQKNPTAFYLCASSTEVGNEQFFGPGTRLTVL.

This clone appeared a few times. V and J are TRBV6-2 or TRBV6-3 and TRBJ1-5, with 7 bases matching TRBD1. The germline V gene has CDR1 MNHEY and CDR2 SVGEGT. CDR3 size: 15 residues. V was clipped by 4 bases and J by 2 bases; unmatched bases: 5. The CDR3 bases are TGTGCCAGCAGTTTGACAGGGTTTCGCAATCAGCCCCAGCATTTT. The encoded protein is CASSLTGFRNQPQHF.

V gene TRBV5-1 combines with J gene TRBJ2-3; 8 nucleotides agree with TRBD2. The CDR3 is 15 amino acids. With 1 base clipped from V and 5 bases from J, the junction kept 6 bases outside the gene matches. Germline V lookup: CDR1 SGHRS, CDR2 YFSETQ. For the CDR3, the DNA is TGCGCCAGCAGCTTGTACGGGGGGGCCATAGATACGCAGTATTTT. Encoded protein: CASSLYGGAIDTQYF.

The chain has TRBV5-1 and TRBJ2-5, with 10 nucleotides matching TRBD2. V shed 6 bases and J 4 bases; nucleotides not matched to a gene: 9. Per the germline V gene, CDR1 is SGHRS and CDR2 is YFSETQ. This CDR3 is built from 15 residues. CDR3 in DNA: TGCGCCAGCACCAAAAGCGGGGGGGCCTTAGAGACCCAGTACTTC. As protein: CASTKSGGALETQYF.

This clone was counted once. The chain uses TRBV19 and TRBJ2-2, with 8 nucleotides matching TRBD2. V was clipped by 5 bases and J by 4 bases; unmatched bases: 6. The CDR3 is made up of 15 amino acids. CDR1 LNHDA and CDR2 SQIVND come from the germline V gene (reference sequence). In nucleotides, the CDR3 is TGTGCCAGTAGTCAGCGGACTAGCCCCACCGGGGAGCTGTTTTTT. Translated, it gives CASSQRTSPTGELFF.

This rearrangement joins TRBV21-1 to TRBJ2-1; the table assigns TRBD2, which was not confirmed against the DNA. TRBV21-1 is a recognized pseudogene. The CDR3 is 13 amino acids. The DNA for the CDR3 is TGTACCTGGGACGGGAGCTCCTACAATGAGCAGTTCTTC. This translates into CTWDGSSYNEQFF.

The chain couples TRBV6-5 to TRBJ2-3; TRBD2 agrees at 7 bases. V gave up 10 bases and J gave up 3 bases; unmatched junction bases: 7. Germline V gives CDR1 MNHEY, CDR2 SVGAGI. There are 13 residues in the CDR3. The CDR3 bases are TGTGCCACCAATGGGGGGGGGACAGATACGCAGTATTTT. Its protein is CATNGGGTDTQYF.

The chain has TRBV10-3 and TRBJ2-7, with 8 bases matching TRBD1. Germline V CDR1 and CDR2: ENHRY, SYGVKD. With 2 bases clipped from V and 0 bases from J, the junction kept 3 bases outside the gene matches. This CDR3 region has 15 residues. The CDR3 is CAISEGQGSSYEQYF. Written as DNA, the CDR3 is TGTGCCATCAGTGAGGGACAGGGAAGCTCCTACGAGCAGTACTTC.

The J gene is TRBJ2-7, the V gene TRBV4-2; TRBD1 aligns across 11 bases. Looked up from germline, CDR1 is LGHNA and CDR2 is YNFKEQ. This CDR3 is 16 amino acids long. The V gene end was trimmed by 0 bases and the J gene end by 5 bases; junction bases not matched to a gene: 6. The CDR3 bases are TGTGCCAGCAGCCAAGAGGTTAGGACAGGGGGCCACGAGCAGTACTTC. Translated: CASSQEVRTGGHEQYF.

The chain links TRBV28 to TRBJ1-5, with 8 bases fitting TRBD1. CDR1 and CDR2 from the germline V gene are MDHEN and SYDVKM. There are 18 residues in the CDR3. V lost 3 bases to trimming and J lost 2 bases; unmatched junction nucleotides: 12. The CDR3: CASSLSRWGQVGNQPQHF. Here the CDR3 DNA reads TGTGCCAGCAGTTTGAGTCGTTGGGGACAGGTGGGCAATCAGCCCCAGCATTTT.

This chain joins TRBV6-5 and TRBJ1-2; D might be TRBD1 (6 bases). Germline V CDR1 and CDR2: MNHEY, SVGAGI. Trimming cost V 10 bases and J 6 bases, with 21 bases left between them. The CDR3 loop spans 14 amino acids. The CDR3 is CATHPSRGAHGYTF. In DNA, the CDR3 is TGTGCCACTCATCCCAGCAGGGGCGCCCATGGCTACACCTTC.

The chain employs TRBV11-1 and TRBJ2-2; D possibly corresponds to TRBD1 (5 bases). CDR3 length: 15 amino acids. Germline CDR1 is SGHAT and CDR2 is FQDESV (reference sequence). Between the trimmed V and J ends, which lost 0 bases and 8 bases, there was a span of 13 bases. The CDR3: CASSLARAVSGELFF. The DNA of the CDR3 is TGTGCCAGCAGCTTAGCCAGGGCAGTTTCGGGGGAGCTGTTTTTT.

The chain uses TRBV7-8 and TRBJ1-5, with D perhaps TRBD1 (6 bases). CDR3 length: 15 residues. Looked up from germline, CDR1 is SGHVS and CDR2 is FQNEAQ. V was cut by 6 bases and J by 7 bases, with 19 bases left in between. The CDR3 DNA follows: TGTGCCAGCAGTCAGGTGGGGGGGCTCGACCAGCCCCAGCATTTT. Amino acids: CASSQVGGLDQPQHF.